This is a list of T cell receptor beta chains from one sample in a study of CD8 T cells in Susac syndrome. TCRdb ran MiXCR on the immunoSEQ multiplex PCR reads and lists one entry per CDR3 protein. Of roughly 330,000 distinct CDR3 sequences in the sample, about 91% were seen once. The sample consisted of CD4+ T cells from PBMCs. The receptors derive from a human donor with multiple sclerosis. The CDR3 runs from the conserved cysteine through the conserved F or W. D genes are given only for firm matches. For some rows the clone size is stated as once, few or many, or as a class when expanded; others skip it.

d_gene,j_gene,abundance,v_gene,CDR3nt,CDR3aa
NA,TRBJ2-5,NA,TRBV30,TGTGCCTGGAGTCGGACAGCGTACCAAGAGACCCAGTACTTC,CAWSRTAYQETQYF
NA,TRBJ1-1,NA,TRBV23-1,TGCGCCAGCAGTCAATCCCCAGGTCGGGGTACTGAAGCTTTCTTT,CASSQSPGRGTEAFF
NA,TRBJ1-1,NA,TRBV7-9,TGTGCCAGCAGCTACCGGGCAGGGTATAATTTTGAAGCTTTCTTT,CASSYRAGYNFEAFF
NA,TRBJ2-3,NA,TRBV6-5,TGTGCCAGCAGTTTGCTGAACCAAGCTAGCACAGATACGCAGTATTTT,CASSLLNQASTDTQYF
NA,TRBJ1-6,once,TRBV19,TGTGCCAGTAGCCATTGGCCCCTGGAAGGGTCACCCCTCCACTTT,CASSHWPLEGSPLHF
NA,TRBJ2-5,NA,TRBV4-3,TGCGCCAGCAGCCAAGAGGCGCGGGTACAAGAGACCCAGTACTTC,CASSQEARVQETQYF
NA,TRBJ2-7,NA,TRBV3-1,TGTGCCAGCAGCCAAGAATTTGTGAGCTCCTACGAGCAGTACTTC,CASSQEFVSSYEQYF
TRBD1,TRBJ2-7,NA,TRBV7-2,TGTGCCAGCAGGAGGGGACAGGGGAACGAGCAGTACTTC,CASRRGQGNEQYF
NA,TRBJ1-1,NA,TRBV4-3,TGCGCCAGCAGCCAAGATGGAGTCCTTAACATGAACACTGAAGCTTTCTTT,CASSQDGVLNMNTEAFF
TRBD1,TRBJ2-2,NA,TRBV13,TGTGCCAGCAGGACAGGGGGCACCGGGGAGCTGTTTTTT,CASRTGGTGELFF
NA,TRBJ2-2,NA,TRBV7-3,TGTGCCAGCAGCTTAATGAACCCTGGGGAGCTGTTTTTT,CASSLMNPGELFF
NA,TRBJ2-2,NA,TRBV4-2,TGTGCCAGCAGCCAAGCTAGGGCTGGCGGGGAGCTGTTTTTT,CASSQARAGGELFF
NA,TRBJ1-2,NA,TRBV20-1,TGCAGTGCTAGAGCTCCGGGGGGCTACACCTTC,CSARAPGGYTF
TRBD1,TRBJ2-6,NA,TRBV6-1,TGTGCCAGCAGTACCCACGGGACAGGGGCTACTGGGGCCAACGTCCTGACTTTC,CASSTHGTGATGANVLTF
NA,TRBJ1-1,NA,TRBV6-2/TRBV6-3,TGTGCCAGCAGAAAGGACTTTCTGAGCGGTTGGGACACTGAAGCTTTCTTT,CASRKDFLSGWDTEAFF
NA,TRBJ2-5,NA,TRBV15,TGTGCCACCAGCAGAGATGCAGGGCTACAAGAGACCCAGTACTTC,CATSRDAGLQETQYF
NA,TRBJ1-2,NA,TRBV28,TGTGCCAGCACGGGTCAAAGGCTCTATGGCTACACCTTC,CASTGQRLYGYTF
NA,TRBJ1-1,few,TRBV19,TGTGCCAGTAGTACTGGGCGTTTGAACACTGAAGCTTTCTTT,CASSTGRLNTEAFF
NA,TRBJ1-3,NA,TRBV6-5,TGTGCCAGCAGTCGGACGGATCCCCGAAACACCATATATTTT,CASSRTDPRNTIYF
TRBD2,TRBJ2-2,NA,TRBV6-1,TGTGCCAGCAGGAAAGCGGGGGGGACCTCAACCGGGGAGCTGTTTTTT,CASRKAGGTSTGELFF
NA,TRBJ2-7,NA,TRBV5-5,TGTGCCAGCAGCTTGAACTCCCTCTCCTACGAGCAGTACTTC,CASSLNSLSYEQYF
NA,TRBJ2-5,once,TRBV3-1,TGTGCCAGCAGCTGGATGACTGGGGGGACCCAGTACTTC,CASSWMTGGTQYF
NA,TRBJ1-2,NA,TRBV19,TGTGCCAGTAGTATAGACTCTCCCTTACGGAGCCGGAGCTATGGCTACACCTTC,CASSIDSPLRSRSYGYTF
TRBD1,TRBJ2-1,NA,TRBV9,TGTGCCAGCAGCGTACTCCCTCGACAGGGGAGCGCCTACAATGAGCAGTTCTTC,CASSVLPRQGSAYNEQFF
NA,TRBJ2-5,NA,TRBV30,TGTGCCTGGACAAGAGGGGAGACCCAGTACTTC,CAWTRGETQYF
NA,TRBJ1-2,NA,TRBV2,TGTGCCAGCAGTGAGGGGCAGTCATATGGCTACACCTTC,CASSEGQSYGYTF
NA,TRBJ1-1,NA,TRBV5-8,TGTGCCAGCAGCTTACACCCGAGGGACACTGAAGCTTTCTTT,CASSLHPRDTEAFF
NA,TRBJ2-2,NA,TRBV15,TGTGCCACCAGCAGAGTAGTTGTAGCGGCCACCGGGGAGCTGTTTTTT,CATSRVVVAATGELFF
NA,TRBJ1-2,NA,TRBV27,TGTGCCAGCAGGCCCCTCCGGGACACCTCTAACTATGGCTACACCTTC,CASRPLRDTSNYGYTF
TRBD1,TRBJ2-5,NA,TRBV18,TGTGCCAGCTCACCACTACTCCTGGACAGGGAGACCCAGTACTTC,CASSPLLLDRETQYF
NA,TRBJ2-5,NA,TRBV18,TGTGCCAGCTCACCACTCGATCAAGAGACCCAGTACTTC,CASSPLDQETQYF
NA,TRBJ1-2,NA,TRBV3-1,TGTGCCAGCAGCCAAGATCTTAGCGGGGACGTTGATGGCTACACCTTC,CASSQDLSGDVDGYTF
TRBD2,TRBJ2-7,NA,TRBV20-1,TGCAGTGCCCCCGGAGGGACTAGCGGTTCCGCCTACGAGCAGTACTTC,CSAPGGTSGSAYEQYF
NA,TRBJ1-6,NA,TRBV6-6,TGTGCCAGCAGTTACTTCGCCCCCAGGGACAATTCACCCCTCCACTTT,CASSYFAPRDNSPLHF
TRBD2,TRBJ2-7,NA,TRBV5-1,TGCGCCAGCAGCCGGGGGGGCACCGAATCCTACGAGCAGTACTTC,CASSRGGTESYEQYF
NA,TRBJ2-1,NA,TRBV20-1,TGCAGTGCTAGGGACTATAACCCCTCGGGGGACAATGAGCAGTTCTTC,CSARDYNPSGDNEQFF
NA,TRBJ1-2,NA,TRBV14,TGTGCCAGCAGCCAAGATCTAGGGGGGCCCTATGGCTACACCTTC,CASSQDLGGPYGYTF
NA,TRBJ1-2,NA,TRBV5-1,TGCGCCAGCAGCTTGGACCTACCCTATGGCTACACCTTC,CASSLDLPYGYTF
TRBD1,TRBJ2-5,NA,TRBV5-1,TGCGCCAGCAGCGGCCCGACAGGGACATACGAGACCCAGTACTTC,CASSGPTGTYETQYF
NA,TRBJ1-1,once,TRBV5-1,TGCGCCAGCAGCTTGTTGGGACACCTGAACACTGAAGCTTTCTTT,CASSLLGHLNTEAFF
TRBD1,TRBJ1-2,NA,TRBV6-5,TGTGCCAGCAGTTTCGCAGGGGGCAACTATGGCTACACCTTC,CASSFAGGNYGYTF
NA,TRBJ2-1,NA,TRBV19,TGTGCCAGTAGTAGAGAGACTAGTGATCGCAATGAGCAGTTCTTC,CASSRETSDRNEQFF
NA,TRBJ2-3,NA,TRBV11-2,TGTGCCAGCAGCCCATTCCTTAGCCAGGTGACAGATACGCAGTATTTT,CASSPFLSQVTDTQYF
TRBD1,TRBJ1-2,NA,TRBV11-3,TGTGCCAGCAGCTTAGGGGGACAGGGACGGCTCTATGGCTACACCTTC,CASSLGGQGRLYGYTF
NA,TRBJ1-5,NA,TRBV6-2/TRBV6-3,TGTGCCAGCGGGAGCGACCAGCCCCAGCATTTT,CASGSDQPQHF
NA,TRBJ2-5,once,TRBV5-6,TGTGCCAGCAGTTCCTATAAACGGGGAGGAGAGACCCAGTACTTC,CASSSYKRGGETQYF
NA,TRBJ1-1,NA,TRBV7-2,TGTGCCAGCAGCTCCCTTAGAGGCACTGAAGCTTTCTTT,CASSSLRGTEAFF
TRBD2,TRBJ2-7,NA,TRBV25-1,TGTGCCAGCCAATCCAGGACTAGCGGGAGTTACGAGCAGTACTTC,CASQSRTSGSYEQYF